The 22 T cell receptor beta chains given below trace back to one sample, sequenced in a study of T cell repertoires in cytomegalovirus infection. One entry per CDR3 protein, called by TCRdb with MiXCR from the reads. In the table there are about 260,000 distinct CDR3 sequences, around 9% of which are singletons. Source material: PBMCs. The receptors here all came from a human donor in good health (CMV status not recorded). Some clones in this sample may be carry-over from other donors' samples.

This chain's CDR3 is CASREAGVDTQYF. CDR3 sequence (DNA): TGTGCCAGTAGGGAGGCAGGGGTAGATACGCAGTATTTT. The genes are TRBV19 and TRBJ2-3; TRBD1 might be the D (6 bases). CDR1 LNHDA and CDR2 SQIVND come from the germline V gene (reference sequence). V lost 6 bases, J lost 5 bases, and 12 bases lay in between. The CDR3 consists of 13 residues.

This clonotype was observed many times. The chain links TRBV10-3 to TRBJ1-1; 8 nucleotides match TRBD1. In germline, CDR1 is ENHRY, CDR2 SYGVKD. This CDR3 comprises 15 residues. The J segment lost 2 bases and the V segment lost 5 bases, leaving 7 bases of the junction unmatched. In nucleotides, the CDR3 is TGTGCCATCAGTTCCGGGACAGGTTCTAACACTGAAGCTTTCTTT. Its protein product is CAISSGTGSNTEAFF.

J is TRBJ1-2 and V is TRBV29-1; D uncertain. The CDR3 sequence is 11 residues long. Trimming removed 5 bases at V and 3 bases at J, with 7 bases between. Per the germline V gene, CDR1 is SQVTM and CDR2 is ANQGSEA. The CDR3 bases are TGCAGCGTTCTCGGGGACTATGGCTACACCTTC. This gives the protein CSVLGDYGYTF.

This chain connects TRBV7-8 to TRBJ2-7; D not certain. Germline-derived CDR1 and CDR2 are SGHVS and FQNEAQ. The CDR3 runs 14 residues. V lost 2 bases to trimming and J lost 3 bases, with 11 bases between them. The CDR3 bases are TGTGCCAGCAGCTTACGTCAGATTAACTACGAGCAGTACTTC. This sequence encodes CASSLRQINYEQYF. Looking up the rest from reference TRBV7-8 and TRBJ2-7 gives the full variable domain: GAGVSQSPRYKVAKRGQDVALRCDPISGHVSLFWYQQALGQGPEFLTYFQNEAQLDKSGLPSDRFFAERPEGSVSTLKIQRTQQEDSAVYLCASSLRQINYEQYFGPGTRLTVT.

This clonotype appeared many times. The chain couples TRBV7-2 to TRBJ2-7; weak D call: TRBD1 (6 bases). Deletions cut 2 bases from V and 4 bases from J, with 9 bases between. This CDR3 contains 13 residues. From germline, CDR1 is SGHTA and CDR2 FQGNSA. CDR3 loop: CASSLSQGYEQYF. The CDR3 DNA reads TGTGCCAGCAGCTTATCACAGGGATACGAGCAGTACTTC.

This clonotype appeared many times. CDR3 residues: CASSAGDFNTIYF. The CDR3 DNA follows: TGTGCCAGCAGCGCAGGGGATTTCAACACCATATATTTT. V is TRBV11-2 and J is TRBJ1-3; D might be TRBD1 (6 bases). The V end was cut by 5 bases, the J end by 7 bases, with 12 bases between. The CDR3 contains 13 residues. Germline-derived CDR1 and CDR2 are SGHAT and FQNNGV. The full variable domain, with the rest looked up from reference TRBV11-2 and TRBJ1-3, is EAGVAQSPRYKIIEKRQSVAFWCNPISGHATLYWYQQILGQGPKLLIQFQNNGVVDDSQLPKDRFSAERLKGVDSTLKIQPAKLEDSAVYLCASSAGDFNTIYFGEGSWLTVV.

In its sample, this clonotype was seen once. The germline gene is not matched at one end of the junction; a read error may be the cause. This chain joins TRBV12-3 or TRBV12-4 and TRBJ2-5; 10 nucleotides match TRBD1. The length of the CDR3 is 15 residues. The CDR3 loop reads CASSFRQGAQETRYF. The CDR3 nucleotides are TGTGCCAGCAGTTTTAGACAGGGGGCGCAAGAGACCCGGTACTTC.

This clonotype showed up just a few times. The genes are TRBV6-1 and TRBJ2-1, with D possibly matching TRBD1 (6 bases). The V end lost 8 bases, the J end lost 9 bases, and 14 bases lay between the germline ends. This CDR3 region has 12 residues. Germline CDR1 MNHNS, CDR2 SASEGT. The CDR3 here is CASQGIASEQFF. The CDR3 region has the DNA TGTGCCAGCCAGGGGATCGCAAGTGAGCAGTTCTTC.

This clonotype was found many times. The rearrangement uses TRBV6-1 and TRBJ2-1; 7 nucleotides line up with TRBD2. The V gene end was trimmed by 6 bases and the J gene end by 3 bases; junction bases not matched to a gene: 8. The germline V gene encodes CDR1 MNHNS and CDR2 SASEGT. The CDR3 loop spans 15 amino acids. CDR3 DNA sequence: TGTGCCAGCAGGCTAATCCAGCGGGGCTACAATGAGCAGTTCTTC. Translated, it gives CASRLIQRGYNEQFF.

In this sample, this clonotype turned up a few times. This sequence joins TRBV29-1 and TRBJ2-6; TRBD2 might be the D (6 bases). The CDR3 is 15 residues long. V was trimmed by 4 bases and J by 0 bases, leaving 10 bases between them. Germline CDR1 is SQVTM and CDR2 is ANQGSEA. The CDR3 sequence is CSVVAGSSGANVLTF. The CDR3, as DNA: TGCAGCGTTGTCGCGGGGAGCTCTGGGGCCAACGTCCTGACTTTC. The full variable domain, in which reference TRBV29-1 and TRBJ2-6 provide the parts outside the CDR3, is SAVISQKPSRDICQRGTSLTIQCQVDSQVTMMFWYRQQPGQSLTLIATANQGSEATYESGFVIDKFPISRPNLTFSTLTVSNMSPEDSSIYLCSVVAGSSGANVLTFGAGSRLTVL.

This clonotype was detected a few times. The genes are TRBV7-9 and TRBJ2-1; 9 bases match TRBD2. After removal of 6 bases from V and 2 bases from J, the junction contained 8 bases not matched to a gene. The germline V gene has CDR1 SEHNR and CDR2 FQNEAQ (reference sequence). This CDR3 has 16 amino acids. The CDR3 here is CASSKIAGVPYNEQFF. DNA of the CDR3: TGTGCCAGCAGTAAAATAGCGGGAGTCCCCTACAATGAGCAGTTCTTC.

The sample holds many counts of this clonotype. The V gene is TRBV11-2, the J gene TRBJ2-1; tentatively, D is TRBD2 (6 bases). CDR1 and CDR2 (germline): SGHAT, FQNNGV. The V and J ends lost 4 bases and 5 bases respectively, with 15 bases between them. This CDR3 spans 15 amino acids. The CDR3 is CASSSPPSGDNEQFF. CDR3 nucleotides: TGTGCCAGCAGCTCCCCACCGTCGGGGGACAATGAGCAGTTCTTC.

The chain links TRBV29-1 to TRBJ1-1, with TRBD1 matching 8 bases. CDR3 length: 14 residues. J was trimmed by 7 bases and V by 8 bases; bases with no gene match: 15. Germline V lookup: CDR1 SQVTM, CDR2 ANQGSEA. In DNA form, the CDR3 reads TGCAGCATAAAGGACAGGGCGTCATTGAGTGAAGCTTTCTTT. It yields the protein CSIKDRASLSEAFF.

The rearrangement joins TRBV5-1 to TRBJ2-5; 8 nucleotides line up with TRBD1. Losses at the gene ends were 4 bases for V and 4 bases for J; bases not matched to a gene: 15. This CDR3 has 17 residues. Germline V lookup: CDR1 SGHRS, CDR2 YFSETQ. The CDR3 nucleotides read TGCGCCAGCAGCGCGAGAAAGACAGGGGCTCTTCGAGAGACCCAGTACTTC. Its protein product is CASSARKTGALRETQYF.

The J gene is TRBJ1-2, the V gene TRBV5-4; 10 bases match TRBD1. In germline, CDR1 is SGHNT, CDR2 YYREEE (reference sequence). The CDR3 length is 15 residues. The junction had 6 bases not matched to a gene; V was cut back by 4 bases and J by 3 bases. The CDR3 protein is CASSHGTGADYGYTF. DNA for the CDR3: TGTGCCAGCAGCCACGGGACAGGGGCGGACTATGGCTACACCTTC.

This chain links TRBV7-2 with TRBJ2-3; the D is unclear. Trimming took off 0 bases at V and 9 bases at J, with 10 bases between the two ends. The CDR3 runs to 13 residues. The germline gives CDR1 SGHTA, CDR2 FQGNSA. CDR3 amino acids: CASSLAGLGTQYF. DNA for the CDR3: TGTGCCAGCAGCTTAGCAGGCCTTGGGACGCAGTATTTT. The variable domain in full, with the rest retrieved from reference TRBV7-2 and TRBJ2-3, is GAGVSQSPSNKVTEKGKDVELRCDPISGHTALYWYRQSLGQGLEFLIYFQGNSAPDKSGLPSDRFSAERTGGSVSTLTIQRTQQEDSAVYLCASSLAGLGTQYFGPGTRLTVL.

Of note for this clonotype: This may come from a read error, since a much larger clone is one base off. This sequence joins TRBV12-3 or TRBV12-4 and TRBJ2-7; a possible D gene is TRBD1 (6 bases). The CDR3 consists of 14 residues. The CDR3 spells CACSSTGIGGEQYF. Here the CDR3 DNA reads TGTGCCTGCAGTTCCACAGGGATTGGGGGCGAGCAGTACTTC.

This clonotype showed up just a few times. The chain joins TRBV19 to TRBJ1-2; D is possibly TRBD1 (5 bases). This CDR3 has 13 amino acids. The V end lost 5 bases, the J end lost 6 bases, and 13 bases lay between the germline ends. Germline V lookup: CDR1 LNHDA, CDR2 SQIVND (reference sequence). The CDR3 DNA reads TGTGCCAGTAGTCTGGGGGTTCTCGATGGCTACACCTTC. Translation: CASSLGVLDGYTF. Using reference TRBV19 and TRBJ1-2 for the parts outside the CDR3, the full variable domain is DGGITQSPKYLFRKEGQNVTLSCEQNLNHDAMYWYRQDPGQGLRLIYYSQIVNDFQKGDIAEGYSVSREKKESFPLTVTSAQKNPTAFYLCASSLGVLDGYTFGSGTRLTVV.

This clonotype was recorded at least ten times. V gene TRBV25-1 combines with J gene TRBJ1-5; the D gene is possibly TRBD1 (6 bases). This CDR3 region has 16 residues. Germline V lookup: CDR1 MGHDK, CDR2 SYGVNS. V lost 2 bases and J lost 3, with 14 bases in between. CDR3 protein: CASSEAGGRDNQPQHF. The CDR3 DNA follows: TGTGCCAGCAGTGAAGCGGGGGGCCGCGACAATCAGCCCCAGCATTTT. Supplemented by reference TRBV25-1 and TRBJ1-5, the full variable domain reads EADIYQTPRYLVIGTGKKITLECSQTMGHDKMYWYQQDPGMELHLIHYSYGVNSTEKGDLSSESTVSRIRTEHFPLTLESARPSHTSQYLCASSEAGGRDNQPQHFGDGTRLSIL.

At least ten counts were recorded for this clonotype. This chain joins TRBV7-2 and TRBJ2-1, with TRBD2 identical over 11 bases. The junction had 13 bases not matched to a gene; V was cut back by 3 bases and J by 3 bases. Per germline, CDR1 SGHTA and CDR2 FQGNSA. The CDR3 runs to 19 residues. In nucleotides, the CDR3 is TGTGCCAGCAGCTTTGTTTTTAGCGGGGGGGCCCTCCGCTACAATGAGCAGTTCTTC. Translation: CASSFVFSGGALRYNEQFF.

This clonotype was seen many times. This chain uses TRBV7-2 with TRBJ2-7; no definite D call. V was pared by 6 bases and J by 0 bases, with 12 bases between. CDR1 and CDR2 from the germline V gene are SGHTA and FQGNSA. The length of the CDR3 is 14 residues. CDR3 nucleotides: TGTGCCAGCAGATCACCGTACAGCTCCTACGAGCAGTACTTC. Translation gives CASRSPYSSYEQYF.

The sample holds many counts of this clonotype. V and J are TRBV7-4 and TRBJ1-3, with D perhaps matching TRBD1 (6 bases). Trimming removed 4 bases at V and 2 bases at J, with 12 bases between. This CDR3 is 15 amino acids long. CDR1 and CDR2 (germline): SGHVT, SQSDAQ. The CDR3 region is CASSSSGTTGNTIYF. CDR3 coding DNA: TGTGCCAGCAGCTCATCCGGGACAACTGGAAACACCATATATTTT. Filled out from reference TRBV7-4 and TRBJ1-3, the complete variable domain reads GAGVSQSPRYKVAKRGRDVALRCDSISGHVTLYWYRQTLGQGSEVLTYSQSDAQRDKSGRPSGRFSAERPERSVSTLKIQRTEQGDSAVYLCASSSSGTTGNTIYFGEGSWLTVV.